A selection of T cell receptor beta chains follows, all from one sample in a study of CD8 T cells in ankylosing spondylitis. TCRdb re-called the 5' RACE reads through MiXCR, storing one row per CDR3 protein. The sample consists of some 300,000 distinct CDR3 sequences, roughly 20% of them appearing once. Input material: blood, either unsorted or a sorted T cell fraction (not recorded which). Every receptor here comes from a female donor with ankylosing spondylitis or in good health (not recorded which). Both conserved end residues are part of each CDR3. The order of the fields is J gene, clone size, D gene, V gene, CDR3 protein, CDR3 DNA. D genes are given only for firm matches. Expanded clones are given a class, and other clones once, few, many or no size at all.

J gene: TRBJ2-7; clone size: .; D gene: TRBD2; V gene: TRBV20-1; CDR3 protein: CSAAGTKDREQYF; CDR3 DNA: TGCAGTGCAGCCGGGACTAAGGATCGGGAGCAGTACTTC
J gene: TRBJ2-1; clone size: .; D gene: .; V gene: TRBV29-1; CDR3 protein: CSVDTGTGNEQFF; CDR3 DNA: TGCAGCGTTGATACGGGGACGGGCAATGAGCAGTTCTTC
J gene: TRBJ2-1; clone size: .; D gene: TRBD2; V gene: TRBV6-1; CDR3 protein: CASAGRTSGSPHNEQFF; CDR3 DNA: TGTGCCAGCGCCGGGAGGACTAGCGGGTCCCCCCACAATGAGCAGTTCTTC
J gene: TRBJ2-6; clone size: .; D gene: TRBD1; V gene: TRBV10-3; CDR3 protein: CAISPGDRGSSGANVLTF; CDR3 DNA: TGTGCCATCAGCCCCGGGGACAGGGGGAGCTCTGGGGCCAACGTCCTGACTTTC
J gene: TRBJ2-7; clone size: .; D gene: .; V gene: TRBV10-3; CDR3 protein: CAISGGSGQYF; CDR3 DNA: TGTGCCATCAGTGGGGGGAGTGGGCAGTACTTC
J gene: TRBJ1-4; clone size: .; D gene: .; V gene: TRBV6-5; CDR3 protein: CASSFGGGRRNEKLFF; CDR3 DNA: TGTGCCAGCAGTTTCGGTGGCGGGCGACGTAATGAAAAACTGTTTTTT
J gene: TRBJ2-6; clone size: .; D gene: .; V gene: TRBV28; CDR3 protein: CASSHTGFSGANVLTF; CDR3 DNA: TGTGCCAGCAGTCATACAGGGTTCTCTGGGGCCAACGTCCTGACTTTC
J gene: TRBJ1-3; clone size: few; D gene: .; V gene: TRBV10-3; CDR3 protein: CASNRQAGNTIYF; CDR3 DNA: TGTGCCTCAAACCGGCAGGCTGGAAACACCATATATTTT
J gene: TRBJ2-3; clone size: .; D gene: .; V gene: TRBV28; CDR3 protein: CASSLALASTDTQYF; CDR3 DNA: TGTGCCAGCAGTTTGGCCCTAGCGAGCACAGATACGCAGTATTTT
J gene: TRBJ2-7; clone size: few; D gene: .; V gene: TRBV2; CDR3 protein: CASRGGSYEQYF; CDR3 DNA: TGTGCCTCCAGAGGGGGATCCTACGAGCAGTACTTC
J gene: TRBJ2-7; clone size: .; D gene: TRBD1; V gene: TRBV6-5; CDR3 protein: CASSYRGGEYEQYF; CDR3 DNA: TGTGCCAGCAGTTACCGAGGGGGCGAGTACGAGCAGTACTTC
J gene: TRBJ1-1; clone size: many; D gene: .; V gene: TRBV29-1; CDR3 protein: CSVDWGKGAFF; CDR3 DNA: TGCAGCGTTGATTGGGGGAAGGGAGCTTTCTTT
J gene: TRBJ1-1; clone size: .; D gene: .; V gene: TRBV7-9; CDR3 protein: CASSLWGGMNTEAFF; CDR3 DNA: TGTGCCAGCAGTTTATGGGGGGGTATGAACACTGAAGCTTTCTTT
J gene: TRBJ2-4; clone size: few; D gene: .; V gene: TRBV20-1; CDR3 protein: CSALVGGRNIQYF; CDR3 DNA: TGCAGTGCCCTCGTTGGGGGCCGAAACATTCAGTACTTC
J gene: TRBJ2-7; clone size: .; D gene: TRBD2; V gene: TRBV20-1; CDR3 protein: CSAPGPLAEGPYEQYF; CDR3 DNA: TGCAGTGCTCCCGGGCCCCTAGCGGAGGGACCCTACGAGCAGTACTTC
J gene: TRBJ1-1; clone size: .; D gene: .; V gene: TRBV18; CDR3 protein: CASSPSQANTEAFF; CDR3 DNA: TGTGCCAGCTCACCGTCTCAGGCAAACACTGAAGCTTTCTTT
J gene: TRBJ2-1; clone size: many; D gene: .; V gene: TRBV9; CDR3 protein: CASSVEGVHHNEQFF; CDR3 DNA: TGTGCCAGCAGCGTAGAGGGAGTTCACCACAATGAGCAGTTCTTC
J gene: TRBJ2-3; clone size: many; D gene: .; V gene: TRBV20-1; CDR3 protein: CSAEPGANTDTQYF; CDR3 DNA: TGCAGTGCTGAACCAGGGGCGAACACAGATACGCAGTATTTT
J gene: TRBJ2-3; clone size: .; D gene: .; V gene: TRBV20-1; CDR3 protein: CSAEGGRSDTQYF; CDR3 DNA: TGCAGTGCTGAAGGGGGACGGTCAGATACGCAGTATTTT
J gene: TRBJ2-6; clone size: few; D gene: TRBD2; V gene: TRBV20-1; CDR3 protein: CSARVFRGLAGRGTGANVLTF; CDR3 DNA: TGCAGTGCTAGAGTCTTCCGAGGACTAGCGGGAAGAGGAACTGGGGCCAACGTCCTGACTTTC
J gene: TRBJ1-1; clone size: .; D gene: TRBD1; V gene: TRBV10-3; CDR3 protein: CAVTGDRGPNTEAFF; CDR3 DNA: TGTGCAGTTACAGGGGACAGGGGGCCGAACACTGAAGCTTTCTTT
J gene: TRBJ2-5; clone size: .; D gene: .; V gene: TRBV7-6; CDR3 protein: CASSFTPGELRETQYF; CDR3 DNA: TGTGCCAGCAGTTTCACCCCGGGGGAGTTGAGGGAGACCCAGTACTTC
J gene: TRBJ1-2; clone size: .; D gene: .; V gene: TRBV29-1; CDR3 protein: CSVEDRTNNGYTF; CDR3 DNA: TGCAGCGTTGAAGATCGGACTAACAATGGCTACACCTTC
J gene: TRBJ2-1; clone size: .; D gene: .; V gene: TRBV30; CDR3 protein: CAWSREMDEQFF; CDR3 DNA: TGTGCCTGGAGCCGAGAAATGGATGAGCAGTTCTTC
J gene: TRBJ2-7; clone size: many; D gene: .; V gene: TRBV20-1; CDR3 protein: CSARQSYEQYF; CDR3 DNA: TGCAGTGCGCGACAATCCTACGAGCAGTACTTC
J gene: TRBJ2-4; clone size: many; D gene: .; V gene: TRBV28; CDR3 protein: CASSETFPVAKNIQYF; CDR3 DNA: TGTGCCAGCAGCGAAACCTTCCCGGTAGCCAAAAACATTCAGTACTTC
J gene: TRBJ1-6; clone size: .; D gene: .; V gene: TRBV5-6; CDR3 protein: CASSSPRGFNSPLHF; CDR3 DNA: TGTGCCAGCAGCTCCCCCCGAGGATTCAATTCACCCCTCCACTTT
J gene: TRBJ2-3; clone size: many; D gene: TRBD2; V gene: TRBV20-1; CDR3 protein: CSARDLAGVDTQYF; CDR3 DNA: TGCAGTGCTAGAGATCTAGCGGGAGTAGATACGCAGTATTTT
J gene: TRBJ1-1; clone size: few; D gene: .; V gene: TRBV29-1; CDR3 protein: CSVADTSEAFF; CDR3 DNA: TGCAGCGTAGCGGATACATCTGAAGCTTTCTTT
J gene: TRBJ2-2; clone size: few; D gene: .; V gene: TRBV5-4; CDR3 protein: CASSLSGFGELFF; CDR3 DNA: TGTGCCAGCAGCTTGAGCGGATTCGGGGAGCTGTTTTTT
J gene: TRBJ2-7; clone size: .; D gene: .; V gene: TRBV4-3; CDR3 protein: CASSQVAGSNEQYF; CDR3 DNA: TGCGCCAGCAGCCAAGTAGCAGGGAGCAACGAGCAGTACTTC
J gene: TRBJ2-1; clone size: few; D gene: TRBD2; V gene: TRBV7-3; CDR3 protein: CASSPTSGTDGEQFF; CDR3 DNA: TGTGCCAGCAGCCCAACTAGCGGGACCGACGGGGAGCAGTTCTTC
J gene: TRBJ2-7; clone size: few; D gene: .; V gene: TRBV12-3/TRBV12-4; CDR3 protein: CASSLSRGDHEQYF; CDR3 DNA: TGTGCCAGCAGTCTGAGCAGGGGGGATCACGAGCAGTACTTC
J gene: TRBJ2-7; clone size: few; D gene: .; V gene: TRBV20-1; CDR3 protein: CSARYPSSYEQYF; CDR3 DNA: TGCAGTGCTAGATACCCTAGCAGCTACGAGCAGTACTTC
J gene: TRBJ1-5; clone size: .; D gene: .; V gene: TRBV19; CDR3 protein: CASRLHWVQVANQPQHF; CDR3 DNA: TGTGCCAGTAGACTCCATTGGGTGCAGGTAGCCAATCAGCCCCAGCATTTT